The source of this T cell receptor beta chain is a study of human T cells and chemical hapten exposure. CDR1 and CDR2 (germline): SGHAT, FQNNGV. The CDR3 runs 16 residues. The V segment lost 5 bases and the J segment 0 bases; nucleotides outside the gene matches: 7. TCRdb ran MiXCR on the RACE reads and lists one entry per CDR3 protein. The sample records more than 300,000 distinct CDR3 sequences, 5.5% being singletons. Time point specified: pre-sensitization, week 0. Treatment given: therapeutic diphenylcyclopropenone sensitization with weekly scalp DPC. The V gene is TRBV11-2, the J gene TRBJ2-1, with 7 bases aligning to TRBD2. The sequences come from whole blood, collected in connection with sensitization to the hapten diphenylcyclopropenone (DPC). The TCR was taken from a woman under 30 with alopecia areata. Some clones in this sample may be carry-over from other donors' samples. The CDR3: CASSPKSGGSYNEQFF. CDR3 nucleotide sequence: TGTGCCAGCAGCCCCAAATCGGGGGGCTCCTACAATGAGCAGTTCTTC.